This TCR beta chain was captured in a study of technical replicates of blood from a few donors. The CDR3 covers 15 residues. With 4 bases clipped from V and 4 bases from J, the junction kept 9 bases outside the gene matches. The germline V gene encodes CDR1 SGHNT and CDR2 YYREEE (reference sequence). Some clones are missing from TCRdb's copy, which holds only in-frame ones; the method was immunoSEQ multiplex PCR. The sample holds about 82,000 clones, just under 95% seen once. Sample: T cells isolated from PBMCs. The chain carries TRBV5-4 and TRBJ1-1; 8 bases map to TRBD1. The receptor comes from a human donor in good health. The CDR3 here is CASSPTLGTGTEAFF. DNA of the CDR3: TGTGCCAGCAGCCCCACACTAGGGACAGGCACTGAAGCTTTCTTT.